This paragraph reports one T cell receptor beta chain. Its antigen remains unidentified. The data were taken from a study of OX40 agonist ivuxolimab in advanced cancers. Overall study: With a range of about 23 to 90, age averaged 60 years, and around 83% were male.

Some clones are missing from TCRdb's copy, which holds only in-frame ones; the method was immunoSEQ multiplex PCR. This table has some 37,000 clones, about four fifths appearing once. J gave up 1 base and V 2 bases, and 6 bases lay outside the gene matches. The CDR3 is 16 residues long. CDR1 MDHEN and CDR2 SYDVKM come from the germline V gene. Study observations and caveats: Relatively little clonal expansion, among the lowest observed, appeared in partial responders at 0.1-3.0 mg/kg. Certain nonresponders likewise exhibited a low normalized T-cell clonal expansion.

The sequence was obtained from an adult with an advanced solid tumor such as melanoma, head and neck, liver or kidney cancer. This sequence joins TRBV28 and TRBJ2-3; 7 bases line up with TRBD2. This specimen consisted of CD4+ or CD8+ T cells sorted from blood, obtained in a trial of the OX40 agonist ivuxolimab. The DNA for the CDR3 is TGTGCCAGCAGTTTAAGCCCTAGCGGACGCACAGATACGCAGTATTTT. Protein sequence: CASSLSPSGRTDTQYF.